Listed here are 25 T cell receptor beta chains from one sample, sequenced in a study of T cell changes during pregnancy in multiple sclerosis. TCRdb's copy holds only in-frame clones and misses some; the assay was immunoSEQ multiplex PCR. The sample shows 46,000 or so clones, under 90% of them seen only once. The sample was peripheral blood, taken in the second trimester of pregnancy. These TCRs come from a female donor in good health, enrolled as a control in a pregnancy study.

The chain has TRBV18 and TRBJ2-7; 15 nucleotides align to TRBD2. The J segment lost 7 bases and the V segment lost 4 bases, leaving 8 bases of the junction unmatched. In germline, CDR1 is KGHSH, CDR2 LQKENI. The CDR3 length is 16 residues. The CDR3 nucleotides are TGTGCCAGCTCACTCGGACTAGCGGGAGGGCCGGGAGAGCAGTACTTC. Its protein is CASSLGLAGGPGEQYF.

The table lists this clone with a count of one. V usage is TRBV6-1 and J usage is TRBJ2-7; TRBD2 matches at 12 bases. The CDR3 extends over 14 amino acids. V trimming: 6 bases; J trimming: 4 bases; junction bases outside the gene matches: 4. The germline V gene encodes CDR1 MNHNS and CDR2 SASEGT. The CDR3: CASRPTSGGYEQYF. DNA of the CDR3: TGTGCCAGCAGGCCTACTAGCGGGGGGTACGAGCAGTACTTC.

J is TRBJ2-3 and V is TRBV7-8; the match to TRBD1 covers 8 bases. Germline V gives CDR1 SGHVS, CDR2 FQNEAQ. The CDR3 is 15 residues long. The ends lost 3 bases at V and 6 bases at J; junction bases unmatched: 8. The CDR3 nucleotides read TGTGCCAGCAGCTTCGGACAGGGAGGTCTGGATACGCAGTATTTT. Encoded protein: CASSFGQGGLDTQYF.

The chain recombines TRBV27 with TRBJ1-1; 7 bases are shared with TRBD1. Germline V lookup: CDR1 MNHEY, CDR2 SMNVEV (reference sequence). After removal of 6 bases from V and 11 bases from J, the junction contained 15 bases not matched to a gene. The CDR3 length is 14 residues. The CDR3 DNA reads as TGTGCCAGCAGGCTCGACAGGGACGGTATGATTGCTTTCTTT. Protein sequence: CASRLDRDGMIAFF.

The V gene is TRBV27, the J gene TRBJ2-7; tentative D call: TRBD1 (6 bases). Trimming removed 3 bases at V and 7 bases at J, with 22 bases between. The CDR3 totals 16 residues. From germline, CDR1 is MNHEY and CDR2 SMNVEV (reference sequence). The CDR3 coding sequence is TGTGCCAGCAGTTTGGCCTTAGGGAGCGGTAGGGGGGAGCAGTACTTC. This translates into CASSLALGSGRGEQYF.

This chain joins TRBV5-1 and TRBJ2-7, with 7 bases lining up with TRBD1. J was trimmed by 3 bases and V by 4 bases; bases with no gene match: 13. Germline CDR1 reads SGHRS; CDR2 reads YFSETQ. CDR3 length: 16 amino acids. CDR3 DNA sequence: TGCGCCAGCAGCCCGGCAGGGTTAGGGGGCGGCTACGAGCAGTACTTC. Protein product: CASSPAGLGGGYEQYF.

The rearrangement uses TRBV5-1 and TRBJ1-4; 9 bases agree with TRBD1. The CDR3 extends over 14 amino acids. Germline CDR1 reads SGHRS; CDR2 reads YFSETQ. The ends lost 4 bases at V and 8 bases at J; junction bases unmatched: 6. The DNA for the CDR3 is TGCGCCAGCAGCAGACAGGGGGAGAAGGAAAAACTGTTTTTT. This gives the protein CASSRQGEKEKLFF.

V gene TRBV19 combines with J gene TRBJ2-2; 7 positions agree with TRBD2. V dropped 4 bases and J dropped 4; count of bases not matched to a gene: 6. The CDR3 runs 15 residues. Germline V gene lookup returns CDR1 LNHDA and CDR2 SQIVND (reference sequence). CDR3: CASSSTSSGTGELFF. As DNA, the CDR3 is TGTGCCAGTAGTAGCACCTCTAGCGGCACCGGGGAGCTGTTTTTT.

The chain has TRBV6-1 and TRBJ1-5; possibly TRBD1 for D (6 bases). Germline loops: CDR1 MNHNS, CDR2 SASEGT. Trimming took 4 bases from V and 3 from J, leaving 13 bases between them. This CDR3 has 15 residues. The CDR3: CASSVGGAPNQPQHF. DNA for the CDR3: TGTGCCAGCAGTGTCGGGGGGGCCCCCAATCAGCCCCAGCATTTT.

V gene TRBV9 combines with J gene TRBJ2-1; perhaps TRBD1 as D (6 bases). Trimming pared 3 bases from V and 0 bases from J, leaving 7 bases between. Germline CDR1 reads SGDLS; CDR2 reads YYNGEE. This CDR3 comprises 14 residues. CDR3 in DNA: TGTGCCAGCAGCGCAGGGGTCTCCTACAATGAGCAGTTCTTC. Its translation: CASSAGVSYNEQFF.

CDR3 amino acids: CASSLDEGFTFNEQYF. The DNA for the CDR3 is TGTGCCAGCAGCTTAGACGAGGGATTTACCTTCAACGAGCAGTACTTC. V gene TRBV13 combines with J gene TRBJ2-7, with D possibly being TRBD2 (5 bases). Germline CDR1 PRHDT, CDR2 FYEKMQ (reference sequence). The CDR3 totals 16 residues. V was clipped by 1 base and J by 5 bases, with 18 bases between them.

J is TRBJ2-7 and V is TRBV21-1; the table's D gene call, TRBD1, was not cross checked with the DNA. TRBV21-1 is flagged as a pseudogene. The CDR3 loop spans 18 amino acids. CDR3 nucleotides: TGTGCCAGCAGCAAAGAAGCTACCCGGACAGGGGATGGAGGCGAGCAGTACTTC. This codes for CASSKEATRTGDGGEQYF.

The rearrangement links TRBV20-1 to TRBJ2-1; TRBD2 might be the D (5 bases). This CDR3 spans 11 amino acids. Trimming left V 7 bases short and J 9 bases short, with 13 bases between. The germline V gene has CDR1 DFQATT and CDR2 SNEGSKA (reference sequence). The CDR3 DNA reads as TGCAGTGGGATCCTCCGGGGTGAGCAGTTCTTC. It translates to CSGILRGEQFF.

This clone was observed a handful of times. The chain couples TRBV6-1 to TRBJ1-1; the match to TRBD1 covers 9 bases. The CDR3 is 15 amino acids. Losses at the gene ends were 10 bases for V and 5 bases for J; bases not matched to a gene: 14. The V gene's germline CDR1 is MNHNS and CDR2 SASEGT. In DNA, the CDR3 is TGTGCCATATCTACCCGCGGGACAGGGAGAACTGAAGCTTTCTTT. It encodes CAISTRGTGRTEAFF.

The rearrangement uses TRBV2 and TRBJ1-6, with D unclear. V gave up 6 bases and J gave up 8 bases, with 20 bases separating them. The CDR3 contains 16 residues. The germline V gene has CDR1 SNHLY and CDR2 FYNNEI. The DNA for the CDR3 is TGTGCCAGCAGCGACGAAGAGGGTGAGGTCTATTCACCCCTCCACTTT. It yields the protein CASSDEEGEVYSPLHF.

This clone was observed a single time. The V and J genes are TRBV29-1 and TRBJ2-7, with a tentative D call TRBD2 (5 bases). In germline, CDR1 is SQVTM, CDR2 ANQGSEA. Trimming cost V 7 bases and J 0 bases, with 16 bases left between them. This CDR3 spans 14 amino acids. CDR3 region: CSARQDLSSYEQYF. The DNA of the CDR3 is TGCAGCGCCCGTCAGGACTTAAGCTCCTACGAGCAGTACTTC.

The rearrangement links TRBV2 to TRBJ2-3, with a possible D match to TRBD2 (6 bases). The CDR3 sequence is 15 residues long. Germline CDR1 reads SNHLY; CDR2 reads FYNNEI. V lost 10 bases and J lost 1, with 18 bases in between. The CDR3 DNA reads TGTGCCACCAAACCCAGCGGGTACGGCACAGATACGCAGTATTTT. Translation gives CATKPSGYGTDTQYF. The full variable domain, in which reference TRBV2 and TRBJ2-3 provide the parts outside the CDR3, is EPEVTQTPSHQVTQMGQEVILRCVPISNHLYFYWYRQILGQKVEFLVSFYNNEISEKSEIFDDQFSVERPDGSNFTLKIRSTKLEDSAMYFCATKPSGYGTDTQYFGPGTRLTVL.

The count of this clone is one. V usage is TRBV4-1 and J usage is TRBJ1-2; D might be TRBD1 (6 bases). Trimming left V 4 bases short and J 5 bases short, with 11 bases between. Germline V gene data show CDR1 as MGHRA and CDR2 as YSYEKL. The CDR3 has 13 residues. CDR3 region: CASSPPQGYGYTF. CDR3 bases: TGCGCCAGCAGCCCGCCCCAGGGGTATGGCTACACCTTC.

J is TRBJ1-1 and V is TRBV25-1; no clear D. The ends were cut back, 1 base at V and 5 bases at J, with 8 bases in the middle. This CDR3 spans 13 amino acids. The germline V gene has CDR1 MGHDK and CDR2 SYGVNS. CDR3 amino acids: CASSEWAGTEAFF. The CDR3 DNA reads as TGTGCCAGCAGTGAATGGGCGGGGACTGAAGCTTTCTTT.

The genes are TRBV7-9 and TRBJ2-5; tentative D call: TRBD1 (6 bases). From germline, CDR1 is SEHNR and CDR2 FQNEAQ (reference sequence). There are 14 residues in the CDR3. Trimming took 4 bases from V and 1 from J, leaving 10 bases between them. This chain's CDR3 is CASSSGATQETQYF. The CDR3 DNA reads TGTGCCAGCAGCTCAGGGGCGACCCAAGAGACCCAGTACTTC.

The chain links TRBV6-5 to TRBJ2-7; tentative D call: TRBD1 (7 bases). V was cut by 0 bases and J by 4 bases, with 16 bases left in between. CDR1 MNHEY and CDR2 SVGAGI come from the germline V gene. This CDR3 has 16 residues. The CDR3 sequence: CASSYSAGTADYEQYF. The CDR3 DNA reads TGTGCCAGCAGTTACTCGGCGGGGACAGCGGATTACGAGCAGTACTTC.

V is TRBV30 and J is TRBJ2-1; a possible D gene is TRBD2 (5 bases). Germline-derived CDR1 and CDR2 are GTSNPN and SVGIG (reference sequence). The CDR3 is made up of 11 amino acids. The V and J ends lost 5 bases and 7 bases respectively, with 9 bases between them. The chain's CDR3 is CAWSRDNEQFF. The DNA for the CDR3 is TGTGCCTGGTCGAGGGATAATGAGCAGTTCTTC.

DNA of the CDR3: TGTGCCAGCAGCTTTTCACCAGGCTACAATGAGCAGTTCTTC. Protein sequence: CASSFSPGYNEQFF. The gene calls are TRBV7-2 and TRBJ2-1; no definite D call. The V gene lost 3 bases and the J gene lost 3 bases, with 9 bases spanning the gap. This CDR3 comprises 14 residues. CDR1 SGHTA and CDR2 FQGNSA come from the germline V gene.

This clone has only a few counts. The genes are TRBV19 and TRBJ1-1; 7 bases map to TRBD1. The V segment lost 4 bases and the J segment 4 bases; nucleotides outside the gene matches: 3. CDR3 length equals 13 residues. Germline V CDR1 and CDR2: LNHDA, SQIVND (reference sequence). CDR3 DNA: TGTGCCAGTAGTAAGGGGGCGGGCACTGAAGCTTTCTTT. This sequence encodes CASSKGAGTEAFF.

The chain is built from TRBV9 and TRBJ1-1; TRBD1 aligns across 9 bases. The germline V gene has CDR1 SGDLS and CDR2 YYNGEE. Unmatched junction bases numbered 5, after V lost 4 bases and J lost 4 bases. CDR3 length: 14 amino acids. CDR3 coding DNA: TGTGCCAGCAGCACAACGGACAGGGGCACTGAAGCTTTCTTT. This translates into CASSTTDRGTEAFF.